The entry that follows covers one TCR beta chain sequence. In the source study's methods: It was from reference gene primer amplification that nucleated cell counts were estimated. Sequencing was performed with immunoSEQ multiplex PCR; in TCRdb, only in-frame clones are kept and a portion is missing. That table supplies the V and J calls and clone size; D and trimming were determined from the DNA. The table shows approximately 350,000 clones, with more than 75% occurring only once. Germline values: CDR1 MNHEY, CDR2 SVGAGI. Trimming took off 2 bases at V and 0 bases at J, with 5 bases between the two ends. This CDR3 has 14 residues. The data stem from a study of blood T cell repertoires in COVID-19. Study-wide background: The samples span acute and convalescent COVID-19 from the United States, Italy and Spain. T cells, B-cell-depleted T cells, or PBMCs provided the cDNA or gDNA that served as material.

This sequence originates from a woman under 30 who had recovered from COVID-19. The chain is built from TRBV6-5 and TRBJ1-3; D gene uncertain. Sequencing input: peripheral blood. This CDR3 is CASSYIRSGNTIYF. CDR3 sequence (DNA): TGTGCCAGCAGTTACATCCGCTCTGGAAACACCATATATTTT.